Listed here are 17 T cell receptor beta chains from one sample, sequenced in a study of human T cells and chemical hapten exposure. TCRdb reanalysed the RACE reads using MiXCR and keeps one entry per CDR3 protein. The sample records around 260,000 distinct CDR3 sequences, about 9.4% being singletons. The time point: pre-sensitization, week 0. Treatment in this sample: therapeutic diphenylcyclopropenone sensitization with weekly scalp DPC. This material consisted of whole blood, taken in connection with sensitization to the hapten diphenylcyclopropenone (DPC). The receptors here all came from a middle-aged woman with alopecia areata. Some clones in this sample may be carry-over from other donors' samples.

This chain links TRBV4-1 with TRBJ2-7; tentative D call: TRBD2 (5 bases). Looked up from germline, CDR1 is MGHRA and CDR2 is YSYEKL. This CDR3 has 16 residues. Between the trimmed V and J ends, which lost 1 base and 2 bases, there was a span of 15 bases. The CDR3 sequence is CASSQVFPGRPYEQYF. As DNA, the CDR3 is TGCGCCAGCAGCCAAGTTTTTCCGGGAAGGCCCTACGAGCAGTACTTC.

This clonotype has a handful of counts. This chain links TRBV19 with TRBJ2-2; weak D call: TRBD1 (5 bases). This CDR3 has 14 residues. The V and J ends lost 9 bases and 1 base respectively, with 12 bases between them. Germline-derived CDR1 and CDR2 are LNHDA and SQIVND (reference sequence). The CDR3 region has the DNA TGTGCCAGCACACTGGGGCTGAACACCGGGGAGCTGTTTTTT. Translated: CASTLGLNTGELFF.

This clonotype was detected only a few times. The chain uses TRBV12-3 or TRBV12-4 and TRBJ2-3; 8 bases are shared with TRBD2. V shed 6 bases, J shed 0 bases, and the junction held 5 bases outside the gene matches. CDR3 length: 15 amino acids. CDR3 residues: CASSAGLASTDTQYF. In DNA form, the CDR3 reads TGTGCCAGCAGCGCCGGACTAGCTAGCACAGATACGCAGTATTTT.

The chain carries TRBV14 and TRBJ2-7; D not certain. The germline CDR1 and CDR2 sequences are SGHDN and FVKESK. V was cut by 4 bases and J by 3 bases, with 10 bases left in between. This CDR3 region has 13 residues. The CDR3 region is CASSRVTGYEQYF. The CDR3 DNA follows: TGTGCCAGCAGCCGCGTAACCGGCTACGAGCAGTACTTC.

This clonotype is medium-sized by share. The rearrangement uses TRBV4-2 and TRBJ2-5; a weak D match, TRBD2 (5 bases). CDR3 length: 15 residues. V gave up 0 bases and J gave up 1 base, with 9 bases separating them. CDR1 and CDR2 from the germline V gene are LGHNA and YNFKEQ. The CDR3 sequence: CASSQDRGGQETQYF. DNA for the CDR3: TGTGCCAGCAGCCAAGATCGAGGAGGCCAAGAGACCCAGTACTTC.

This CDR3 is CSARDNPGELFF. CDR3 sequence (DNA): TGCAGTGCTAGAGATAACCCCGGGGAGCTGTTTTTT. V usage is TRBV20-1 and J usage is TRBJ2-2; D is undetermined. Germline CDR1 is DFQATT and CDR2 is SNEGSKA (reference sequence). V lost 0 bases and J lost 6, with 5 bases in between. The CDR3 has 12 amino acids.

This clonotype was picked up many times. The chain couples TRBV9 to TRBJ1-1, with a weak D call TRBD1 (5 bases). The CDR3 extends over 13 amino acids. The V gene's germline CDR1 is SGDLS and CDR2 YYNGEE. The V end was cut by 3 bases, the J end by 1 base, with 7 bases between. CDR3 residues: CASSEGPNTEAFF. DNA for the CDR3: TGTGCCAGCAGCGAGGGACCGAACACTGAAGCTTTCTTT.

This clonotype was seen many times. V is TRBV10-3 and J is TRBJ2-3; weak D call: TRBD1 (7 bases). This CDR3 is 15 amino acids long. The germline V gene encodes CDR1 ENHRY and CDR2 SYGVKD. Trimming took off 6 bases at V and 0 bases at J, with 13 bases between the two ends. CDR3 sequence: CAISPTGTSTDTQYF. CDR3 DNA sequence: TGTGCCATCAGCCCGACAGGGACTAGCACAGATACGCAGTATTTT.

The chain links TRBV20-1 to TRBJ2-3; unclear D gene. The CDR3 spans 16 residues. CDR1 and CDR2 from the germline V gene are DFQATT and SNEGSKA (reference sequence). The V end was cut by 0 bases, the J end by 0 bases, with 13 bases between. The CDR3 DNA reads TGCAGTGCTAGAGATCTTCTACGGGCGAGCACAGATACGCAGTATTTT. Translation: CSARDLLRASTDTQYF.

The gene calls are TRBV12-3 or TRBV12-4 and TRBJ2-7; D unresolved. CDR3 length equals 12 residues. V was cut by 6 bases and J by 1 base, with 7 bases left in between. CDR3: CASSLHSYEQYF. The CDR3 DNA reads TGTGCCAGCAGCCTTCATTCCTACGAGCAGTACTTC.

This clonotype has ten or more counts. The rearrangement uses TRBV29-1 and TRBJ1-2; 7 bases align to TRBD1. Germline V gene sequence: CDR1 SQVTM, CDR2 ANQGSEA. This CDR3 has 12 residues. V trimming: 3 bases; J trimming: 6 bases; junction bases outside the gene matches: 4. CDR3 amino acids: CSVDQGVHGYTF. The CDR3 coding sequence is TGCAGCGTTGATCAGGGGGTTCATGGCTACACCTTC.

This clonotype was picked up a small number of times. The chain is built from TRBV6-6 and TRBJ2-1, with 8 bases that match TRBD2. Germline assignment: CDR1 MNHNY and CDR2 SVGAGI (reference sequence). The CDR3 length is 14 residues. Trimming took 5 bases from V and 4 from J; bases not matched to a gene: 4. This chain's CDR3 is CASSSGSSYNEQFF. As DNA, the CDR3 is TGTGCCAGCAGTAGCGGGAGCTCTTACAATGAGCAGTTCTTC.

This clonotype was detected a few times. V usage is TRBV29-1 and J usage is TRBJ1-5, with no clear D. Germline CDR1 and CDR2: SQVTM and ANQGSEA. The CDR3 spans 13 residues. Trimming cost V 4 bases and J 7 bases, with 14 bases left between them. The CDR3 sequence is CSVGDRRNQPQHF. Here the CDR3 DNA reads TGCAGCGTTGGGGATCGACGGAACCAGCCCCAGCATTTT. The full variable domain, its missing parts supplied by reference TRBV29-1 and TRBJ1-5, is SAVISQKPSRDICQRGTSLTIQCQVDSQVTMMFWYRQQPGQSLTLIATANQGSEATYESGFVIDKFPISRPNLTFSTLTVSNMSPEDSSIYLCSVGDRRNQPQHFGDGTRLSIL.

This clonotype occurred a few times. The chain combines TRBV27 with TRBJ1-5; possibly TRBD1 for D (6 bases). CDR1 and CDR2 from the germline V gene are MNHEY and SMNVEV (reference sequence). The CDR3 loop spans 14 amino acids. Trimming pared 4 bases from V and 3 bases from J, leaving 10 bases between. The CDR3 is CASSSTGFNQPQHF. Written as DNA, the CDR3 is TGTGCCAGCAGTTCTACAGGGTTCAATCAGCCCCAGCATTTT.

This clonotype was seen a handful of times. V is TRBV6-5 and J is TRBJ1-2, with D hard to call. CDR3 length: 16 residues. Deletions cut 1 base from V and 0 bases from J, with 12 bases between. CDR1 is MNHEY and CDR2 is SVGAGI in the germline V gene. CDR3 nucleotide sequence: TGTGCCAGCAGTTACTGGGCGGAACCAGCTAACTATGGCTACACCTTC. Amino acids: CASSYWAEPANYGYTF.

This clonotype was detected only a few times. The rearrangement uses TRBV24-1 and TRBJ2-3; D unresolved. The CDR3 is 16 residues long. Trimming shortened V by 3 bases and J by 2 bases, and 14 bases separated the two germline ends. CDR1 KGHDR and CDR2 SFDVKD come from the germline V gene. DNA for the CDR3: TGTGCCACCAGTGATAAGTCGGTGGGCCCCACAGATACGCAGTATTTT. Its translation is CATSDKSVGPTDTQYF.

V and J are TRBV25-1 and TRBJ2-1; D may be TRBD1 (5 bases). V lost 3 bases to trimming and J lost 13 bases, with 19 bases between them. The CDR3 has 14 amino acids. The germline CDR1 and CDR2 sequences are MGHDK and SYGVNS. CDR3 amino acids: CASSDFSGLGQQFF. The DNA for the CDR3 is TGTGCCAGCAGTGATTTCTCAGGGTTGGGGCAACAGTTCTTC.